The present entry profiles one T cell receptor beta chain with its context. What it binds is not known. These data originate in a study of Ad26.COV2.S vaccination and SARS-CoV-2 variants. Treatment indicated: roughly 18 received Ad26.COV2.S at low or high dose, single or two shots; roughly five received placebo; per-sample allocation not given. Following the first vaccine or placebo injection, samples were taken on day 63. The sample came from a Boston adult aged 18-55 years. Expressing Wuhan-strain SARS-CoV-2 spike, an Ad26 vector served as the vaccine. The method was immunoSEQ multiplex PCR; TCRdb's version includes in-frame clones alone and lacks a portion of them. This table has some 460,000 clones, around 89% appearing once. Trimming pared 6 bases from V and 2 bases from J, leaving 19 bases between. CDR1 and CDR2 from the germline V gene are MNHNY and SVGAGI (reference sequence). The CDR3 is 16 residues long.

Study-level results: People who got the vaccine or the placebo had similar non-spike TCR breadth.

This receptor was identified in a person between 18 and 65 years old who received the Ad26.COV2.S COVID-19 vaccine or a placebo. The rearrangement uses TRBV6-6 and TRBJ1-2; no clear D. The sample in question was peripheral blood, obtained in a trial of Ad26.COV2.S vaccine versus placebo. CDR3 nucleotides: TGTGCCAGCAGCCGATTGTCGAGTGAACTGAACTATGGCTACACCTTC. Its protein product is CASSRLSSELNYGYTF.